This T cell receptor (beta chain) was recovered during a study of blood T cell repertoires in COVID-19. Cohorts were based on clinical histories the participants reported. CDR3 length: 13 residues. Germline V gives CDR1 ENHRY, CDR2 SYGVKD. V was pared by 3 bases and J by 4 bases, with 7 bases between. Clones were sequenced by immunoSEQ multiplex PCR, and TCRdb holds only the in-frame ones, with some missing. The sample consists of about 140,000 clones, about four fifths of them appearing once. Sequenced input: PBMCs or T cells enriched from blood (not recorded which). The receptor's source is a young woman who had been exposed to COVID-19. The chain joins TRBV10-3 to TRBJ2-1; D unclear. CDR3 in DNA: TGTGCCATCAGTGATCTCGGGTACAATGAGCAGTTCTTC. Translating gives CAISDLGYNEQFF.